Presented here are 7 T cell receptor beta chains from one specimen sequenced in a study of T cells in women clearing cervical HPV infection. This table comes from immunoSEQ multiplex PCR, and its TCRdb copy is limited to in-frame clones, with some not included. Its table records roughly 37,000 clones. The sequencing sample was made of blood buffy coat. The receptors originated from a woman aged 18-69 years with a cervical HPV16 infection that either progressed to CIN3+ or cleared (not recorded which).

Concerning this clone itself: An end of the junction does not agree with germline; a read error may underlie this. The CDR3 end lies 3 residues beyond the end of the read and is filled in from the germline J gene. At the DNA level, this CDR3 is encoded by other sequences in the same sample as well. V and J are TRBV20-1 and TRBJ1-3; 8 bases are a match to TRBD1. This CDR3 contains 14 residues. Germline assignment: CDR1 DFQATT and CDR2 SNEGSKA (reference sequence). CDR3 DNA, as far as it was read: TGCAGTGCTCCTTACCAGGGGGCCGGAAACACT. Amino acids: CSAPYQGAGNT. The CDR3 in its entirety is CSAPYQGAGNTIYF.

Turning to this clone: The CDR3 end falls 3 residues outside the read, so it is completed with the germline J gene. This chain uses TRBV18 with TRBJ2-1, with TRBD1 as a possible D gene (5 bases). The CDR3 is made up of 14 amino acids. Germline V gives CDR1 KGHSH, CDR2 LQKENI. V lost 1 base and J 8 bases, leaving 12 bases between the germline ends. The CDR3 spells CASSPRQGSYEQFF. The covered CDR3 bases are TGTGCCAGCTCACCACGGCAGGGTTCATATGAG.

Regarding this clone: Read sequence stops 3 residues before the CDR3 end, and the germline J gene provides the missing end. The genes are TRBV5-4 and TRBJ2-3; 7 nucleotides align to TRBD2. V gave up 0 bases and J gave up 2 bases; unmatched junction bases: 6. The CDR3 is 16 residues long. Germline V CDR1 and CDR2: SGHNT, YYREEE (reference sequence). CDR3 DNA (partial): TGTGCCAGCAGCTTGGGCCAACTAGCGATCACAGATACG. Translated: CASSLGQLAITDT. The full CDR3 protein is CASSLGQLAITDTQYF.

For this clone: The CDR3 goes on 3 residues after the read ends, and that part is filled in from the germline J gene. This rearrangement joins TRBV19 to TRBJ2-1; D perhaps matches TRBD1 (6 bases). Per the germline V gene, CDR1 is LNHDA and CDR2 is SQIVND (reference sequence). This CDR3 spans 18 amino acids. V lost 3 bases, J lost 5 bases, and 23 bases lay in between. The sequenced CDR3 bases are TGTGCCAGTAGTATTGGCCCGGGACATCCTTGGAAGGACAATGAG. Protein: CASSIGPGHPWKDNE. The full CDR3 is CASSIGPGHPWKDNEQFF.

As to this clone: The sequenced fragment ends 3 residues before the CDR3 boundary, so the rest is inferred from the germline J gene. This chain links TRBV5-1 with TRBJ2-2, with 7 bases fitting TRBD2. There are 15 residues in the CDR3. Germline V gene sequence: CDR1 SGHRS, CDR2 YFSETQ. After removal of 7 bases from V and 5 bases from J, the junction contained 11 bases not matched to a gene. This CDR3 is CASRRLRGSTGELFF. The sequenced CDR3 bases are TGCGCCAGCCGAAGACTGCGGGGGAGTACCGGGGAG. The complete variable domain, with remaining parts taken from reference TRBV5-1 and TRBJ2-2, reads KAGVTQTPRYLIKTRGQQVTLSCSPISGHRSVSWYQQTPGQGLQFLFEYFSETQRNKGNFPGRFSGRQFSNSRSEMNVSTLELGDSALYLCASRRLRGSTGELFFGEGSRLTVL.

Points on this clone: The missing CDR3 end, 3 residues past where the read stops, is filled in from the germline J gene. V gene TRBV6-4 combines with J gene TRBJ2-2, with 10 bases lining up with TRBD1. The CDR3 is 20 amino acids. The J segment lost 2 bases and the V segment lost 2 bases, leaving 14 bases of the junction unmatched. The germline V gene encodes CDR1 MRHNA and CDR2 SNTAGT. The CDR3 sequence: CASSDIGVRTGGSNTGELFF. The CDR3 DNA, read in part, is TGTGCCAGCAGTGACATTGGGGTTCGGACAGGGGGGTCAAACACCGGGGAG.

Regarding this clone: With the read ending 3 residues before the CDR3 end, the germline J gene is used to fill in that end. V is TRBV7-9 and J is TRBJ1-2, with D unresolved. The V gene's germline CDR1 is SEHNR and CDR2 FQNEAQ (reference sequence). Trimming took off 5 bases at V and 6 bases at J, with 19 bases between the two ends. This CDR3 is built from 15 residues. The CDR3 region is CASSPNGGLTDGYTF. Partial CDR3 DNA: TGTGCCAGCAGCCCAAACGGAGGGTTGACCGATGGC.